This TCR beta chain was captured in a study of cytomegalovirus exposure and HLA in healthy donors. In regard to this clone: Antigen specificity is unknown.

The PCR used 60 Vbeta and 13 Jbeta primers. TCRdb's copy holds only in-frame clones and misses some; the assay was immunoSEQ multiplex PCR. The data show 150,000 to 200,000 clones, approximately 86% seen once. The study, taken as a whole, reports: Reportedly, a later analysis found an Asian-associated ancestry cluster had fewer N-insertions than the roughly 670-donor mean. Researchers counted roughly 160 TCR beta chains as cytomegalovirus-associated. Later, TCR association rates were found to vary by HLA locus, highest for DRB1 and lowest for HLA-C.

Between the trimmed V and J ends, which lost 4 bases and 3 bases, there was a span of 9 bases. The length of the CDR3 is 14 residues. Germline CDR1 is MNHNY and CDR2 is SVGAGI (reference sequence). The J gene is TRBJ1-4, the V gene TRBV6-6; D remains unclear. The receptor comes from a young woman in good health and CMV-seronegative. The sequencing sample was made of PBMCs. The CDR3 spells CASSSPVSNEKLFF. The CDR3, as DNA: TGTGCCAGCAGTTCGCCGGTTTCTAATGAAAAACTGTTTTTT.